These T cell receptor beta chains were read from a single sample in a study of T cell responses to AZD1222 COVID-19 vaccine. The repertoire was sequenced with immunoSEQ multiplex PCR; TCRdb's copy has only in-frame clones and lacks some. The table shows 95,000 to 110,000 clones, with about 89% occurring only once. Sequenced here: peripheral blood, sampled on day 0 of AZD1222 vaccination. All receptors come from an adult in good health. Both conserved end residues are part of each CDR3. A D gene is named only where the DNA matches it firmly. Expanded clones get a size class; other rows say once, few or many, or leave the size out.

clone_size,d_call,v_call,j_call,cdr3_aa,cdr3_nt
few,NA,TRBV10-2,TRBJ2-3,CASTSGTTDTQYF,TGCGCCAGCACCTCCGGGACTACAGATACGCAGTATTTT
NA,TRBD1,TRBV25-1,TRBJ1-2,CASSESRGPGYGYTF,TGTGCCAGCAGTGAATCTAGGGGGCCGGGTTATGGCTACACCTTC
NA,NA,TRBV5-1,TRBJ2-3,CASSPKSGGDTDTQYF,TGCGCCAGCAGCCCAAAGAGTGGGGGAGACACAGATACGCAGTATTTT
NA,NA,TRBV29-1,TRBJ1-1,CSVDTRLQAFF,TGCAGCGTCGACACACGTTTGCAAGCTTTCTTT
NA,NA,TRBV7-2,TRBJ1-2,CASSLVYRTNYGYTF,TGTGCCAGCAGCTTAGTTTACAGGACTAACTATGGCTACACCTTC
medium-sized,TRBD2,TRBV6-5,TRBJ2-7,CASSYQTGTSDEQYF,TGTGCCAGCAGTTACCAGACCGGGACTAGCGACGAGCAGTACTTC
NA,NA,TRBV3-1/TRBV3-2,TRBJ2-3,CASSPRNTDTQYF,TGTGCCAGCAGCCCAAGGAACACAGATACGCAGTATTTT
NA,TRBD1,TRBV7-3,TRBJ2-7,CASSSGRGTGADEQYF,TGTGCCAGCAGCTCCGGCAGGGGGACAGGGGCGGACGAGCAGTACTTC
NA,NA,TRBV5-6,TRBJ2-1,CASSFPTGPTHNEQFF,TGTGCCAGCAGCTTTCCTACAGGGCCTACTCACAATGAGCAGTTCTTC
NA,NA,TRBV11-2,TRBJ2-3,CASSLDLWGRRTDTQYF,TGTGCCAGCAGCTTAGACCTCTGGGGGCGTAGGACAGATACGCAGTATTTT
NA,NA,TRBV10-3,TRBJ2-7,CAISESIGYEQYF,TGTGCCATCAGTGAGTCGATCGGCTACGAGCAGTACTTC
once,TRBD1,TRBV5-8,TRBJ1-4,CASSLGQGNNEKLFF,TGTGCCAGCAGCCTGGGACAGGGGAATAATGAAAAACTGTTTTTT
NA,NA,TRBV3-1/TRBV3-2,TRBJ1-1,CASSQEGQRNTEAFF,TGTGCCAGCAGCCAAGAAGGACAGAGGAACACTGAAGCTTTCTTT
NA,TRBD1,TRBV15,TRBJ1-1,CATSRLHLQGAGTEAFF,TGTGCCACCAGCAGACTCCACCTCCAGGGGGCCGGTACTGAAGCTTTCTTT
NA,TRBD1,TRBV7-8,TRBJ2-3,CASSLDRGKTDTQYF,TGTGCCAGCAGCTTAGACAGGGGAAAGACAGATACGCAGTATTTT
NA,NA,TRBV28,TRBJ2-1,CASSLFWGGAHNEQFF,TGTGCCAGCAGTTTATTTTGGGGGGGGGCCCACAATGAGCAGTTCTTC
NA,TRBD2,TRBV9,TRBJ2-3,CASSAAGGSTDTQYF,TGTGCCAGCAGCGCAGCGGGGGGGAGCACAGATACGCAGTATTTT